The T cell receptor beta chain described here comes from a study of T cells after posttransplantation cyclophosphamide. Study-wide points: Blood and skin or GI T cell repertoires showed limited TRB overlap.

Busulfan-fludarabine conditioning, marrow transplant, and cyclophosphamide on days +3 and +4 were administered. Here immunoSEQ multiplex PCR was the method, and the copy in TCRdb shows in-frame clones only, minus some. This sample has tens of thousands of clones, with roughly nine tenths found just once. In regard to this clone: Its antigen is undetermined.

V was pared by 6 bases and J by 0 bases, with 15 bases between. CDR1 and CDR2 (germline): MNHEY, SMNVEV (reference sequence). The CDR3 is 17 amino acids. The source material was PBMCs, sampled after allogeneic stem cell transplant with posttransplant cyclophosphamide. The origin of this receptor is a female patient in her 30s who received an allogeneic stem cell transplant from an unrelated donor, was CMV-positive, and had no GVHD. The graft donor may be the source of some T cells. This sequence joins TRBV27 and TRBJ2-6; possible D gene TRBD1, 5 bases. The CDR3, as DNA: TGTGCCAGCAGATTAAAACCTCAGGGCTCTGGGGCCAACGTCCTGACTTTC. Translated, it gives CASRLKPQGSGANVLTF.